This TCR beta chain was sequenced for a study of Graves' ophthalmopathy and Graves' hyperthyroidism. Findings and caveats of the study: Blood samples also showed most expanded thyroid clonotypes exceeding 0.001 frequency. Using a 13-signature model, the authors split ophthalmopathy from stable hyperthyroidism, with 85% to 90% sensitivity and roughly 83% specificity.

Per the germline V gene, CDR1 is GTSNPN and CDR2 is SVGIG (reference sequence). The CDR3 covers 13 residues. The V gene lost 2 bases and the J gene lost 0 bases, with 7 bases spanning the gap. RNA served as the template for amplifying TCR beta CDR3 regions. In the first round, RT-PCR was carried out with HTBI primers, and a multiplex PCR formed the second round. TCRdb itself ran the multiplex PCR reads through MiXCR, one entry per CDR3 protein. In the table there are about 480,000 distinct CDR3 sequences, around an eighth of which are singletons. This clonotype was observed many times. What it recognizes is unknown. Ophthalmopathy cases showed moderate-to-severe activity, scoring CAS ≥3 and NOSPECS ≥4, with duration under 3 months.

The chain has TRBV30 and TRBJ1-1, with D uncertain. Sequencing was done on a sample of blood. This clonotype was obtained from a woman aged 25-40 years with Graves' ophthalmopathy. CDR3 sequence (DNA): TGTGCCTGGAGTTTAAATATGAACACTGAAGCTTTCTTT. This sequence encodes CAWSLNMNTEAFF.